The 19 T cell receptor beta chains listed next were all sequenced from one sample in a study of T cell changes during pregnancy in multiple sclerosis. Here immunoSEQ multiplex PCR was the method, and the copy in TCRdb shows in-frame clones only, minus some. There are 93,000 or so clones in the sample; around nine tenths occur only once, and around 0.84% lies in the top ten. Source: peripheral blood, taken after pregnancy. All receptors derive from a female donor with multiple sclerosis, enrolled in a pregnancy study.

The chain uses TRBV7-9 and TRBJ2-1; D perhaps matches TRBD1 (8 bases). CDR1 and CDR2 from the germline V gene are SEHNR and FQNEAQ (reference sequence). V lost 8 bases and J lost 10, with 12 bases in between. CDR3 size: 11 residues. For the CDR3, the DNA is TGTGCCAGCGACAGGGGAGGGGAGCAGTTCTTC. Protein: CASDRGGEQFF.

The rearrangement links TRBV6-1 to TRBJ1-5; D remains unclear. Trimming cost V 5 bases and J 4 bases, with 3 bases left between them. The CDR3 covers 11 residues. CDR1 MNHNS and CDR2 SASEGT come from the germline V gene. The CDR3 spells CASSLNQPQHF. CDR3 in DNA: TGTGCCAGCAGTTTAAATCAGCCCCAGCATTTT.

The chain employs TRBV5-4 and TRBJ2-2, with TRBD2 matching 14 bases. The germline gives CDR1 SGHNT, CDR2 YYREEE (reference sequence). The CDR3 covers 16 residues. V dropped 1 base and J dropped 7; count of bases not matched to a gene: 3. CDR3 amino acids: CASSLRTSGGIGELFF. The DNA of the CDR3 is TGTGCCAGCAGCTTGAGGACTAGCGGGGGGATCGGGGAGCTGTTTTTT.

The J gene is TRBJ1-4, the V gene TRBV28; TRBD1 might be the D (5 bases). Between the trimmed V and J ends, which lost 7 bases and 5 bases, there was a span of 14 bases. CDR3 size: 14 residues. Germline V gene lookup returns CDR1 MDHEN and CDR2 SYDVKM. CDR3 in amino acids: CASMGGSLNEKLFF. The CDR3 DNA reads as TGTGCCAGCATGGGGGGAAGTTTAAATGAAAAACTGTTTTTT.

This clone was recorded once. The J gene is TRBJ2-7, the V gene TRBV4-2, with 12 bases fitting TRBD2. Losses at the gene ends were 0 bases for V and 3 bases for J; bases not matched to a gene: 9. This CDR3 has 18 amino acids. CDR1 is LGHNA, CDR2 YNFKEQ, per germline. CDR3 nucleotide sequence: TGTGCCAGCAGCCAAGACCTATGGACTAGCGGGACCTACTACGAGCAGTACTTC. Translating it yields CASSQDLWTSGTYYEQYF.

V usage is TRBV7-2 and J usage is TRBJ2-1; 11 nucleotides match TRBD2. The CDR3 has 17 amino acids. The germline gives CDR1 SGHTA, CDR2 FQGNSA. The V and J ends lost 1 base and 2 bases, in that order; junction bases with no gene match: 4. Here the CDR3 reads CASSLVAGGPPYNEQFF. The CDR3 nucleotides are TGTGCCAGCAGCTTAGTAGCGGGGGGGCCCCCCTACAATGAGCAGTTCTTC.

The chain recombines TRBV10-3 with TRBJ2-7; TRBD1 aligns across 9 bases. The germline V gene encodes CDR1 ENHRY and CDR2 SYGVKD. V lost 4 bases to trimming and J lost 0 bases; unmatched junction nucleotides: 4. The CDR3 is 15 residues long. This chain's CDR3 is CAISVGTGYSYEQYF. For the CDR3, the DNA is TGTGCCATCAGTGTAGGGACAGGGTACTCCTACGAGCAGTACTTC.

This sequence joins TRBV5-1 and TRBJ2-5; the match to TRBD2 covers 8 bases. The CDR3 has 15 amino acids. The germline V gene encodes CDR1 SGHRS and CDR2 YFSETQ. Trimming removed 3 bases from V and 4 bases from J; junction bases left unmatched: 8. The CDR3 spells CASSSVRGEGETQYF. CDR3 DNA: TGCGCCAGCAGCTCCGTGCGGGGGGAAGGAGAGACCCAGTACTTC. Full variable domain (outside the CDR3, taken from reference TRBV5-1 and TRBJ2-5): KAGVTQTPRYLIKTRGQQVTLSCSPISGHRSVSWYQQTPGQGLQFLFEYFSETQRNKGNFPGRFSGRQFSNSRSEMNVSTLELGDSALYLCASSSVRGEGETQYFGPGTRLLVL.

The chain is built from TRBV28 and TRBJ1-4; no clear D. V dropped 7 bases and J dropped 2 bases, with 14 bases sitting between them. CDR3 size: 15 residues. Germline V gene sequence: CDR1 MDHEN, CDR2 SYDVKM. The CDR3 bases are TGTGCCAGCAATTCCGCGACTAGGACTAATGAAAAACTGTTTTTT. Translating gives CASNSATRTNEKLFF.

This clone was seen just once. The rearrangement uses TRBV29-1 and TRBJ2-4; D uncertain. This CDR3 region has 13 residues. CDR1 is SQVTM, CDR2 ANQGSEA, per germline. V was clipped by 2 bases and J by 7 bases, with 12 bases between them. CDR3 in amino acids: CSVERQAPNIQYF. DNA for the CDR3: TGCAGCGTTGAACGGCAGGCCCCGAACATTCAGTACTTC.

The CDR3: CASMGVTGYNSPLHF. The CDR3 DNA reads as TGTGCCAGCATGGGAGTGACAGGCTATAATTCACCCCTCCACTTT. The rearrangement links TRBV6-1 to TRBJ1-6, with D tentatively TRBD1 (6 bases). V was trimmed by 7 bases and J by 3 bases, leaving 13 bases between them. There are 15 residues in the CDR3. Germline V CDR1 and CDR2: MNHNS, SASEGT.

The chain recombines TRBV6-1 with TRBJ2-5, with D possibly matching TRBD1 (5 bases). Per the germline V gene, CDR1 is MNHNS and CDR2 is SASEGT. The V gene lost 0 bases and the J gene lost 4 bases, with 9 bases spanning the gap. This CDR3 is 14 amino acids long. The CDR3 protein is CASSEALGRETQYF. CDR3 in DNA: TGTGCCAGCAGTGAAGCTTTGGGGCGAGAGACCCAGTACTTC.

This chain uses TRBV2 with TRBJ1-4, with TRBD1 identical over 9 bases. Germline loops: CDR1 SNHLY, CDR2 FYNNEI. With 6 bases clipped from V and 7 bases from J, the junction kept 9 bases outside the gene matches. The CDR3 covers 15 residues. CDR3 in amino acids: CASSRATGGFEKLFF. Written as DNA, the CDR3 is TGTGCCAGCAGCAGAGCGACAGGGGGATTTGAAAAACTGTTTTTT.

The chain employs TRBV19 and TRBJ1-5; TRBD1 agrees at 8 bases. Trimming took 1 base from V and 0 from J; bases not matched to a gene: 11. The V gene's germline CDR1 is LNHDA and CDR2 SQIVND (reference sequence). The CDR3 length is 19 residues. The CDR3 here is CASSIASGTGSYSNQPQHF. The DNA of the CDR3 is TGTGCCAGTAGTATAGCGTCCGGGACAGGAAGCTATAGCAATCAGCCCCAGCATTTT.

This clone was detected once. The CDR3 DNA reads as TGTGCCAGTAGTGTTGGAACAGGGGACCTGAACACTGAAGCTTTCTTT. This encodes CASSVGTGDLNTEAFF. The chain has TRBV19 and TRBJ1-1; 7 bases align to TRBD1. J gave up 0 bases and V 5 bases, and 9 bases lay outside the gene matches. Germline values: CDR1 LNHDA, CDR2 SQIVND (reference sequence). The CDR3 spans 16 residues.

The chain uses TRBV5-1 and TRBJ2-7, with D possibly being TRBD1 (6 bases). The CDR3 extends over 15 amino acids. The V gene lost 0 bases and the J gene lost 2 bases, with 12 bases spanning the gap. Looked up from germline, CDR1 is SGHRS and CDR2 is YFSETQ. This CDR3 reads CASSLVTGSPYEQYF. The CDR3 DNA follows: TGCGCCAGCAGCTTGGTAACAGGGTCTCCCTACGAGCAGTACTTC.

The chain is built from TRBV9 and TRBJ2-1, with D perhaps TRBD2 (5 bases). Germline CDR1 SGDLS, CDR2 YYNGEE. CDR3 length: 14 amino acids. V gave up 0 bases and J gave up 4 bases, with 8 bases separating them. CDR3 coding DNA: TGTGCCAGCAGCGTAGAGGAGGTGTACAATGAGCAGTTCTTC. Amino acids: CASSVEEVYNEQFF. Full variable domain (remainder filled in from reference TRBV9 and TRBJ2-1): DSGVTQTPKHLITATGQRVTLRCSPRSGDLSVYWYQQSLDQGLQFLIQYYNGEERAKGNILERFSAQQFPDLHSELNLSSLELGDSALYFCASSVEEVYNEQFFGPGTRLTVL.

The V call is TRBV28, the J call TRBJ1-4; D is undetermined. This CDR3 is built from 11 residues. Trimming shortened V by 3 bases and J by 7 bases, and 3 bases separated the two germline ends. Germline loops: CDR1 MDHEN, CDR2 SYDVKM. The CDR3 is CASSFSEKLFF. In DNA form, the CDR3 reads TGTGCCAGCAGTTTTAGTGAAAAACTGTTTTTT. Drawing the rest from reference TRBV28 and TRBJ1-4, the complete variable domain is DVKVTQSSRYLVKRTGEKVFLECVQDMDHENMFWYRQDPGLGLRLIYFSYDVKMKEKGDIPEGYSVSREKKERFSLILESASTNQTSMYLCASSFSEKLFFGSGTQLSVL.

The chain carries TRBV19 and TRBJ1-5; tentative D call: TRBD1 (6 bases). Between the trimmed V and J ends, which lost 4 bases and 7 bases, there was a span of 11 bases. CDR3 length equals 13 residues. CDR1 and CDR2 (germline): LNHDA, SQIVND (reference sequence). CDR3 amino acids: CASSRDTRQPQHF. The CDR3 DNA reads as TGTGCCAGTAGTAGGGACACCCGGCAGCCCCAGCATTTT.